Here is one TCR beta chain with its context. Its antigen specificity is not known. One base away there is no much larger clone; base qualities are not given. Peripheral blood CD8+ and CD4+ T cells from healthy donors, Susac syndrome patients and multiple sclerosis patients were profiled using high-throughput TCR beta sequencing. The healthy donors served as controls matched for age and sex. CD8+ TEMRA cells were enriched by FACS, while bulk CD8+ and CD4+ T cells were purified by magnetic negative isolation. Blood was collected in EDTA tubes and processed within 24 hours, with PBMCs isolated through density gradient centrifugation. PBMCs destined for TCR sequencing were cryopreserved in liquid nitrogen and later thawed in a 37 °C water bath. Purity of sorted or isolated CD4+, CD8+ and CD8+ TEMRA cells was at least 90%. The data were obtained in a study of CD8 T cells in Susac syndrome (dated by TCRdb to about 2019). The study in broad terms: The study used repertoire sequencing to test whether antigen drove CD8+ T cell activation and differentiation in Susac syndrome.

RNA was extracted using the RNeasy kit, and about 0.5 to 1 microgram was reverse transcribed with random hexamers. The immunoSEQ multiplex PCR assay, covering 54 Vbeta and 13 Jbeta segments, was used to amplify TCR beta CDR3 regions. Bias from PCR amplification was corrected by using a synthetic template baseline for primer optimization and for computational correction. Processing in the source paper ran as follows. Only productive sequences were kept, with reads annotated to V, D and J genes according to IMGT and analyzed in immunoSEQ Analyzer. Clonality was computed as one minus Shannon entropy normalized by log2 of the number of productive unique sequences. For each patient and control, public and private clones were evaluated among the 100 most prevalent clones. Clones were defined as Susac-specific when absent from the healthy and MS cohorts, from 1,000 to 1,100 published viral clones and from other ImmuneACCESS disease sequences. TCRdb took the public reads, trimmed them with fastp at Q25, ran MiXCR for clone calling and kept in-frame beta chains. Each entry merges the rows of one CDR3 protein and shows their most common DNA and genes. The V and J calls, along with clone size, are taken from TCRdb and not from the paper's own processing. Within this sample are 130,000 or so distinct CDR3 sequences, with 94% of them counted one time only. Of the sample, approximately 0.1% is held by the ten largest clones.

The paper's findings and limits, for the study overall: The TCR sequencing and HLA analysis was acknowledged to have included a relatively small number of individuals.

Via the germline V gene (reference sequence), CDR1 is LGHDT and CDR2 YNNKEL. CDR3 length: 16 amino acids, cysteine to phenylalanine. Only CDR3 DNA is held: 48 bases, read in frame from base 1. V and J lose 0 bases and 6 bases, and a span of 18 bases separates them. The rearrangement combines TRBV3-1 with TRBJ2-7; no D gene is confidently identified. This TCR derives from a human donor in good health. Sequencing input: CD4+ T cells from PBMCs. CDR3 protein: CASSQERISIPSEQYF. The bases are TGTGCCAGCAGCCAAGAACGGATTTCCATTCCTTCCGAGCAGTACTTC.